A selection of T cell receptor beta chains follows, all from one sample in a study of cytotoxic CD8 clonotypes in ibrutinib-treated CLL. Sequenced by immunoSEQ multiplex PCR; TCRdb stores in-frame clones only, minus some. The sample contains approximately 53,000 clones, less than 85% of which appear only once. Specimen: PBMCs, collected after 24 months of ibrutinib treatment. The receptors here all came from a human donor with chronic lymphocytic leukemia. CDR3s include the opening cysteine and the closing phenylalanine or tryptophan. A D gene is named only where the DNA matches it firmly. Only part of the rows carry a size: once, few, many, or a class if the clone is expanded.

V	D	J	size	DNA	CDR3
TRBV5-3	TRBD1	TRBJ2-3	NA	TGTGCCAGAAGCACACAGGGGGATAAGGAGTATTTT	CARSTQGDKEYF
TRBV30	NA	TRBJ2-2	NA	TGTGCCTGGAGTGGGTTTATGAACACCGGGGAGCTGTTTTTT	CAWSGFMNTGELFF
TRBV19	NA	TRBJ2-7	NA	TGTGCCAGTAGCCCGAGAGGGCCATACGAGCAGTACTTC	CASSPRGPYEQYF
TRBV6-5	NA	TRBJ1-4	NA	TGTGCCAGCGGGACTGGGAGGACTAATGAAAAACTGTTTTTT	CASGTGRTNEKLFF
TRBV4-3	TRBD1	TRBJ2-3	few	TGCGCCAGCAGCCAAGAGGTTGACAGGGGGCGCACAGATACGCAGTATTTT	CASSQEVDRGRTDTQYF
TRBV7-9	NA	TRBJ1-2	NA	TGTGCCAGCAGCTTATCGTCAGGGGCCGTCGATGGCTACACCTTC	CASSLSSGAVDGYTF
TRBV20-1	NA	TRBJ2-7	NA	TGCAGTGCTAGTAAGGACGAGCAGTACTTC	CSASKDEQYF
TRBV6-1	NA	TRBJ2-7	NA	TGTGCCAGCAGTGAACGGTCAGGGCCCAGAGTAGAGCAGTACTTC	CASSERSGPRVEQYF
TRBV15	TRBD2	TRBJ2-7	NA	TGTGCCACCAGCAGAGATCTAGCGGGAGCGGGTGAGCAGTACTTC	CATSRDLAGAGEQYF
TRBV18	NA	TRBJ1-4	NA	TGTGCCAGCTCACCACCGGGGGCGGTTGAAAAACTGTTTTTT	CASSPPGAVEKLFF
TRBV7-9	TRBD1	TRBJ1-5	NA	TGTGCCAGCAGCTACGGGACAGGGGGCAATCAGCCCCAGCATTTT	CASSYGTGGNQPQHF
TRBV5-1	NA	TRBJ1-5	NA	TGCGCCAGCAGCTTGTCAGGGATTAGCAATCAGCCCCAGCATTTT	CASSLSGISNQPQHF
TRBV4-2	TRBD1	TRBJ2-5	few	TGTGCCAGCAGCCAAGAGACAGGGGGCCGAGAGACCCAGTACTTC	CASSQETGGRETQYF
TRBV4-1	NA	TRBJ2-2	NA	TGCGCCAGCAGCCAAGAAAATACAGGGACCGGGGAGCTGTTTTTT	CASSQENTGTGELFF
TRBV7-9	TRBD2	TRBJ2-1	NA	TGTGCCAGCACCAAAGCGGGAGAAGGGAATGAGCAGTTCTTC	CASTKAGEGNEQFF
TRBV2	TRBD1	TRBJ2-7	NA	TGTGCCAGCAGTTGGGGACAGGCCGGGGAGCAGTACTTC	CASSWGQAGEQYF
TRBV15	TRBD1	TRBJ2-4	NA	TGTGCCACCAGCCGCCGGGACAGTTTAAACATTCAGTACTTC	CATSRRDSLNIQYF
TRBV27	TRBD2	TRBJ2-5	NA	TGTGCCAGCAGTCCGGGGACTAGGGGAGAGACCCAGTACTTC	CASSPGTRGETQYF
TRBV7-2	NA	TRBJ1-1	NA	TGTGCCAGCAGCTTAGGGGGCAGCGGCACTGAAGCTTTCTTT	CASSLGGSGTEAFF
TRBV19	NA	TRBJ1-4	few	TGTGCCAGTAGTATAGGTGGGGCGGCTAATGAAAAACTGTTTTTT	CASSIGGAANEKLFF
TRBV2	NA	TRBJ1-1	NA	TGTGTCCACCGGACAGCAGGACCGAACACTGAAGCTTTCTTT	CVHRTAGPNTEAFF
TRBV29-1	NA	TRBJ1-2	NA	TGCAGCGTTGAATCCGATGGCTACACCTTC	CSVESDGYTF
TRBV7-9	NA	TRBJ2-7	NA	TGTGCCAGCAGCTTAGCGAATAGTTACGAGCAGTACTTC	CASSLANSYEQYF
TRBV2	NA	TRBJ2-3	NA	TGTGCCAGCAGAGCCGGGACAACGAGCACAGATACGCAGTATTTT	CASRAGTTSTDTQYF
TRBV7-8	NA	TRBJ2-5	NA	TGTGCCAGCAGCAAGGCGGGGGAGACCCAGTACTTC	CASSKAGETQYF
TRBV7-8	TRBD1	TRBJ1-2	NA	TGTGCCAGCAGCCTTGGGACAGGGGGAGGTGGCTACACCTTC	CASSLGTGGGGYTF
TRBV2	NA	TRBJ1-1	NA	TGTGCCAGCCGGGACTCAAACACTGAAGCTTTCTTT	CASRDSNTEAFF
TRBV6-5	NA	TRBJ1-2	NA	TGTGCCAGCAGTCGCGCGGGACAAAACTATGGCTACACCTTC	CASSRAGQNYGYTF
TRBV10-3	NA	TRBJ2-1	few	TGTGCCAGCCAGGCCAGGGGGGATTACAATGAGCAGTTCTTC	CASQARGDYNEQFF
TRBV19	NA	TRBJ2-3	NA	TGTGCCAGTAGTACTCCCTCGGGGTGGGGCACAGATACGCAGTATTTT	CASSTPSGWGTDTQYF
TRBV29-1	NA	TRBJ1-5	NA	TGCAGCGTTGGTTGGGGTAGTACGAGCAATCAGCCCCAGCATTTT	CSVGWGSTSNQPQHF
TRBV2	NA	TRBJ2-7	NA	TGTGCCAGCAGTGAATTTACCAGGGCTCCGTCCTACGAGCAGTACTTC	CASSEFTRAPSYEQYF
TRBV5-6	TRBD2	TRBJ2-3	NA	TGTGCCAGCAGTTCGCTAGCGGGAGGGATGATCACAGATACGCAGTATTTT	CASSSLAGGMITDTQYF
TRBV27	TRBD1	TRBJ2-1	NA	TGTGCCAGCAGCCGCTCGCCTGGGACAGGGGTACATGAGCAGTTCTTC	CASSRSPGTGVHEQFF
TRBV5-1	NA	TRBJ2-3	once	TGCGCCAGCAGCTTCCAGAGTGTGAGGAACACAGATACGCAGTATTTT	CASSFQSVRNTDTQYF
TRBV28	NA	TRBJ1-2	NA	TGTGCCGCCGGGGGCGGGGGGAGTCGGTACTATGGCTACACCTTC	CAAGGGGSRYYGYTF
TRBV15	TRBD1	TRBJ1-1	NA	TGTGCCACCAGTACCGGGACAGTGAACACTGAAGCTTTCTTT	CATSTGTVNTEAFF
TRBV28	TRBD1	TRBJ1-2	NA	TGTGCCAGCAGAAGTCCGGGACAGGGGCGAGGCTACACCTTC	CASRSPGQGRGYTF
TRBV11-2	NA	TRBJ2-1	NA	TGTGCCAGCAGCTTATGGGGCGGCCCAAACAATGAGCAGTTCTTC	CASSLWGGPNNEQFF
TRBV25-1	TRBD1	TRBJ2-5	once	TGTGCCAGCAGTGTTCGACAGGGTCGGCCAGAGACCCAGTACTTC	CASSVRQGRPETQYF
TRBV27	NA	TRBJ2-1	NA	TGTGCCAGCAGTTACTCCGGCCCAATCTCTAGCTCCTACAATGAGCAGTTCTTC	CASSYSGPISSSYNEQFF
TRBV28	NA	TRBJ1-3	NA	TGTGCCAGCAGTTTACCCTCTGGAAACACCATATATTTT	CASSLPSGNTIYF
TRBV7-2	NA	TRBJ2-5	NA	TGTGCCAGCAGCTTAGGGCCGGGAGAGACCCAGTACTTC	CASSLGPGETQYF
TRBV30	TRBD1	TRBJ1-2	few	TGTGCCTGGAATCACCTAAGGGACAGGGGCTATGGCTACACCTTC	CAWNHLRDRGYGYTF
TRBV4-2	NA	TRBJ2-5	NA	TGTGCCAGCAGCCAAGGAAACACCCAGTACTTC	CASSQGNTQYF
TRBV5-1	NA	TRBJ2-5	NA	TGCGCCAGCAGCTTGGGAGACCAAGAGACCCAGTACTTC	CASSLGDQETQYF
TRBV27	TRBD1	TRBJ2-6	NA	TGTGCCAGCTTGAAAGGGGGCTCCGGGGCCAACGTCCTGACTTTC	CASLKGGSGANVLTF
TRBV5-5	TRBD2	TRBJ2-7	NA	TGTGCCAGCAGCTTAGCGGGGAACGAGCAGTACTTC	CASSLAGNEQYF
TRBV7-2	NA	TRBJ2-5	NA	TGTGCCAGCAGCCCATCAAAAGAGACCCAGTACTTC	CASSPSKETQYF
TRBV7-2	TRBD1	TRBJ1-6	NA	TGTGCCAGCAGCTCCAGACAGGGAAGAGCGCCCAATTCACCCCTCCACTTT	CASSSRQGRAPNSPLHF